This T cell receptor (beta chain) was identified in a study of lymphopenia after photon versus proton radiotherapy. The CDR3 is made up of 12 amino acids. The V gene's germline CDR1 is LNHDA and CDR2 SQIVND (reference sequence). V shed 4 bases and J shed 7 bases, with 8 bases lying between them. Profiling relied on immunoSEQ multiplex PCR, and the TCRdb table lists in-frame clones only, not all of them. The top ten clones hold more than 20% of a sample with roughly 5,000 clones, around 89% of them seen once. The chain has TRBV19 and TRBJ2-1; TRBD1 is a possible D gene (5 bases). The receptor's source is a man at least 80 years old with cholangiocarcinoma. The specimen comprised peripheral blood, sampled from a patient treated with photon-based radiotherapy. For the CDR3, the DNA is TGTGCCAGTAGTACCCAGGGTAATGAGCAGTTCTTC. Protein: CASSTQGNEQFF.